This TCR beta chain was captured in a study of CD8+ T cells in alopecia areata listed by TCRdb under 2018. For context, the study as a whole: The treated patients, all with moderate-to-severe alopecia areata, were enrolled in an open-label pilot trial of oral tofacitinib given at 5 to 10 mg twice daily. Tofacitinib was administered for 6 to 18 months, and 6 months of follow-up off drug were then conducted to assess delayed response and recurrence. The SALT score, which quantifies the percentage of affected scalp surface area, was used to measure disease severity in treated patients. To study T cell clonal expansion in alopecia areata, the researchers applied high-throughput TCRbeta sequencing to both the C3H/HeJ mouse model and human patients. On the human side, TCRbeta sequencing was run on scalp tissue and on sorted CD4+ and CD8+ peripheral blood T cells from healthy controls and from alopecia areata patients with either patchy or totalis/universalis disease. Biopsies were taken from tofacitinib-treated patients at baseline and again at 4 and 24 weeks into treatment, and several of those patients also had a later scalp biopsy. Clonality in the scalp was compared among normal scalp (n=4), patchy alopecia areata scalp (n=8), and alopecia totalis/universalis scalp (n=8). RNA came from the PAXgene miRNA kit for fixed scalp, the miRNeasy kit for PBMCs, and the RNeasy kit for mouse skin. TCRbeta CDR3 regions were amplified by immunoSEQ multiplex PCR with 35 Vbeta forward and 13 Jbeta reverse primers. Overall study outcomes, separate from this receptor: Because the treated cohort was small and included a single nonresponder, larger studies are needed to assess links between baseline CD8+ expansion and response. During tofacitinib treatment, many expanded lesional clones remained in scalp and blood, and this persistence may partly explain relapse after treatment is stopped. Scalp clonality and the number of expanded CD8+ clones among the top 100 scalp clones were significantly decreased by tofacitinib. TCR sequences shared between patients were less clear than in mice, possibly partly because of HLA diversity in the patient population. Unlike mouse skin, which is dominated by gammadelta T cells, normal human skin has resident alphabeta T cells that are also sequenced, and this complicates analysis of the scalp TCR repertoire. Lesional scalp, especially in alopecia totalis/universalis, showed higher clonality and more expanded CD8+ clones than normal scalp, suggesting antigenic drive.

Taken with the paper, the label for time point translates to: about four weeks on oral tofacitinib. Explained via the paper, the treatment or condition label denotes: oral pan-JAK inhibitor, 5-10 mg twice daily. From alopecia areata patients, peripheral blood was collected along with lesional scalp punch biopsies. PBMCs were isolated by density centrifugation and stained for CD3, CD4 and CD8, and CD4+ and CD8+ T cells were sorted on a FACSAria. Libraries were prepared through the immunoSEQ multiplex PCR assay. For TCR sequencing, RNA was extracted from every sample and reverse transcribed into cDNA to serve as template. SuperScript III was used for first-strand cDNA synthesis, primed with a 2:1 mix of oligo-dT and random hexamers. A synthetic immune receptor repertoire was used to gauge amplification bias, and whatever bias remained was removed computationally. The paper's processing steps were these. After raw reads were preprocessed to remove errors, the CDR3 was defined following IMGT conventions as running from the conserved cysteine to phenylalanine. To get clonality, Shannon entropy was normalized by log2 of the number of productive unique TCRs and the result was subtracted from 1. Whether scalp clones were CD4 or CD8 was inferred by matching scalp TCRbeta sequences against CD4 and CD8 repertoires sorted from blood. The clones in this table, taken by TCRdb from immuneACCESS, are in-frame only. Not every clone is retained; where verified, under half of the shortfall comes from an unresolved V gene, and the cause of the rest is unknown. The DNA was the basis for D and trimming; V, J and clone size are from that table. Across this sample there are 110,000 to 150,000 clones, with around 83% seen only once. The ten largest account for approximately 13% of the sample.

A note on this clone: Its antigen specificity is not known. Base qualities are not provided; no much larger clone lies one nucleotide away.

The CDR3 goes from the cysteine to the phenylalanine over 14 residues. The only DNA kept is the CDR3, 42 bases in frame from the first base. CDR1 MRHNA and CDR2 SNTAGT were looked up in the germline V gene. V is cut back by 6 bases and J by 3 bases, with 1 base in the junction unmatched. This chain is built from TRBV6-4 and TRBJ2-2; the junction holds 10 bases that match TRBD1. The clonotype was recovered from a human donor with alopecia areata. Sequencing used CD8+ T cells sorted from blood, obtained at week 4, from a patient treated with tofacitinib. The sequence in DNA is TGTGCCAGCAGCGGGACAGGGGACACCGGGGAGCTGTTTTTT. The translation is CASSGTGDTGELFF.